This TCR beta chain was sequenced in a study of cytomegalovirus exposure and HLA in healthy donors. With 60 Vbeta and 13 Jbeta primers, the PCR was carried out. Only in-frame clones appear in the TCRdb table, and some are missing; sequencing was by immunoSEQ multiplex PCR. The sample records around 150,000 clones, roughly three quarters being singletons. Sampled while nominally healthy, donors likely had unrecorded immune exposures. Germline values: CDR1 SGHRS, CDR2 YFSETQ. This CDR3 has 16 amino acids. V was trimmed by 1 base and J by 8 bases, leaving 20 bases between them. With respect to this clone: Antigen unknown.

Study-level points and caveats: Likely technical artifact: a cluster of highly shared sequence variants. It was about 150 TCR beta chains that were listed as cytomegalovirus-associated.

Sequencing was carried out using PBMCs. V usage is TRBV5-1 and J usage is TRBJ2-3; weak D call: TRBD2 (6 bases). This sequence was found in a male donor in good health and CMV-seropositive. The CDR3 reads CASSLSSGTPQGTQYF. CDR3 coding DNA: TGCGCCAGCAGCTTGTCCTCCGGGACTCCCCAGGGTACGCAGTATTTT.